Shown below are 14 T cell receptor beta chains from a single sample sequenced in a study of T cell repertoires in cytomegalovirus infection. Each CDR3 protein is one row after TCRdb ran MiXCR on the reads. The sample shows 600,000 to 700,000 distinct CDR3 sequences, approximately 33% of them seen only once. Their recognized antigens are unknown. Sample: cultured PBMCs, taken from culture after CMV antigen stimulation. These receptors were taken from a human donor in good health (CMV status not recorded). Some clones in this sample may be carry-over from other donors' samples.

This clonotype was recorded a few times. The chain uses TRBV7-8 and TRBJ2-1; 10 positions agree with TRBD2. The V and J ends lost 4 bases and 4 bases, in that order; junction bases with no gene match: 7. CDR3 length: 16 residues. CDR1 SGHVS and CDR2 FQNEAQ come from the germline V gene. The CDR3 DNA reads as TGTGCCAGCAGCTCTTTTAGCGGGAGGCTATACAATGAGCAGTTCTTC. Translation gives CASSSFSGRLYNEQFF.

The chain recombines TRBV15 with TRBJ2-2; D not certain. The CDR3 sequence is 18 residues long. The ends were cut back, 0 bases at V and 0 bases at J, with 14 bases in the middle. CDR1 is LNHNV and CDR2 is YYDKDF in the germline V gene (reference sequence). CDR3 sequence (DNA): TGTGCCACCAGCAGAGAACCGAACAACCCCGCGAACACCGGGGAGCTGTTTTTT. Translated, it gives CATSREPNNPANTGELFF.

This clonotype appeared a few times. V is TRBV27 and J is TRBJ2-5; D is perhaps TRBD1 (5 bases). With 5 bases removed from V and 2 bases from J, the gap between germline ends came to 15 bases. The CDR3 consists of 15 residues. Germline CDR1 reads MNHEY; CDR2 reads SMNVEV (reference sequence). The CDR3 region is CASSHPRGGQETQYF. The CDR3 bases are TGTGCCAGCAGTCACCCTAGGGGCGGACAAGAGACCCAGTACTTC.

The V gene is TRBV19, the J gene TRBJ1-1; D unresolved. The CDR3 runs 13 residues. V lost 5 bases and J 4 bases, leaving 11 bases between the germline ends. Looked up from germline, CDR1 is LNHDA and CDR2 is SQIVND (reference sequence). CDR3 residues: CASSSPRRTEAFF. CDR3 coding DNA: TGTGCCAGTAGTTCCCCCCGCCGCACTGAAGCTTTCTTT. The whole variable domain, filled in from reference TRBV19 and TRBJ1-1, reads DGGITQSPKYLFRKEGQNVTLSCEQNLNHDAMYWYRQDPGQGLRLIYYSQIVNDFQKGDIAEGYSVSREKKESFPLTVTSAQKNPTAFYLCASSSPRRTEAFFGQGTRLTVV.

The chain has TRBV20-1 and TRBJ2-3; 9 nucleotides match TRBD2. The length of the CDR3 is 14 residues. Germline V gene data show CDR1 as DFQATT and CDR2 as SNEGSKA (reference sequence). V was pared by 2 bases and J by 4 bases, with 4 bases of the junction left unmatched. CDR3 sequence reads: CSARLAGAADTQYF. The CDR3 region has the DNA TGCAGTGCTAGATTAGCGGGAGCGGCAGATACGCAGTATTTT.

The DNA for the CDR3 is TGCAGTGCCCTCGGTGAGGGAGTAATCCATGAGCAGTTCTTC. Translating it yields CSALGEGVIHEQFF. V is TRBV20-1 and J is TRBJ2-1; D possibly corresponds to TRBD2 (5 bases). This CDR3 is 14 amino acids long. CDR1 is DFQATT and CDR2 is SNEGSKA in the germline V gene (reference sequence). The V and J ends lost 6 bases and 8 bases respectively, with 20 bases between them.

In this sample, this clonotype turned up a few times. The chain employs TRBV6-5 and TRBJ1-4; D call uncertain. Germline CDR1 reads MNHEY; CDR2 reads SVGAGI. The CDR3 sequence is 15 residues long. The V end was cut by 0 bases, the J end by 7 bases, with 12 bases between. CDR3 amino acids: CASSYSDGSSEKLFF. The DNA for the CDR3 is TGTGCCAGCAGTTACTCGGACGGCTCGAGTGAAAAACTGTTTTTT.

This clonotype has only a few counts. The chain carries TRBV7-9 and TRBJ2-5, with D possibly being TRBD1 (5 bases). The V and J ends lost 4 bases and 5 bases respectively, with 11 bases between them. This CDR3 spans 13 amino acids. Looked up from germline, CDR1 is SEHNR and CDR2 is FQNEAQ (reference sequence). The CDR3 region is CASSSDSRETQYF. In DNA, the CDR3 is TGTGCCAGCAGCTCTGACAGTAGGGAGACCCAGTACTTC.

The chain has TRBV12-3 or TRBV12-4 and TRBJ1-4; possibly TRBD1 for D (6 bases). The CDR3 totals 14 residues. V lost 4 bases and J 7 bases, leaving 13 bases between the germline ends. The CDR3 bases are TGTGCCAGCAGTTCCTGGGACATGAGTGAAAAACTGTTTTTT. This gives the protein CASSSWDMSEKLFF.

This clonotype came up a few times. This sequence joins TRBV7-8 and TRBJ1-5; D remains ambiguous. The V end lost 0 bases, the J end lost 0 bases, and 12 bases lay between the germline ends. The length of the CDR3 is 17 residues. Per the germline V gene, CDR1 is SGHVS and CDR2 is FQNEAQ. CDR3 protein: CASSLALDMGSNQPQHF. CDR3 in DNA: TGTGCCAGCAGCTTAGCTCTAGATATGGGTAGCAATCAGCCCCAGCATTTT.

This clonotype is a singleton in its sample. CDR3 amino acids: CSARSWMEGTMNTEAFF. In DNA, the CDR3 is TGCAGTGCTAGAAGTTGGATGGAGGGGACTATGAACACTGAAGCTTTCTTT. The rearrangement links TRBV20-1 to TRBJ1-1; a weak D match, TRBD1 (5 bases). This CDR3 has 17 amino acids. CDR1 and CDR2 (germline): DFQATT, SNEGSKA (reference sequence). Trimming shortened V by 2 bases and J by 0 bases, and 19 bases separated the two germline ends.

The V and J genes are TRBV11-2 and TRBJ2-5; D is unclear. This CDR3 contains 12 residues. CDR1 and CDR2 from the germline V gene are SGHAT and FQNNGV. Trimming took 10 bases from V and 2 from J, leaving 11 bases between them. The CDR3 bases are TGTGCCACAAAGGGCCTTCAAGAGACCCAGTACTTC. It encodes CATKGLQETQYF.

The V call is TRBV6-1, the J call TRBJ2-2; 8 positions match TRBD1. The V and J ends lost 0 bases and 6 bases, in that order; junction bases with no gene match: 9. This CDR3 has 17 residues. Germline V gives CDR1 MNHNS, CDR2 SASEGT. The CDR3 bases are TGTGCCAGCAGTGAAGCGAGGGCCAGGGGGCCAGCCGGGGAGCTGTTTTTT. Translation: CASSEARARGPAGELFF.

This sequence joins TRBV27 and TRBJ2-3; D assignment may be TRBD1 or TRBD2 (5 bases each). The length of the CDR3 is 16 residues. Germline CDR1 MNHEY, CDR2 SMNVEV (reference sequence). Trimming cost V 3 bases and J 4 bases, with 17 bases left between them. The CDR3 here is CASSFGVGTNPDTQYF. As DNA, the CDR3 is TGTGCCAGCAGTTTCGGGGTAGGGACCAACCCAGATACGCAGTATTTT.